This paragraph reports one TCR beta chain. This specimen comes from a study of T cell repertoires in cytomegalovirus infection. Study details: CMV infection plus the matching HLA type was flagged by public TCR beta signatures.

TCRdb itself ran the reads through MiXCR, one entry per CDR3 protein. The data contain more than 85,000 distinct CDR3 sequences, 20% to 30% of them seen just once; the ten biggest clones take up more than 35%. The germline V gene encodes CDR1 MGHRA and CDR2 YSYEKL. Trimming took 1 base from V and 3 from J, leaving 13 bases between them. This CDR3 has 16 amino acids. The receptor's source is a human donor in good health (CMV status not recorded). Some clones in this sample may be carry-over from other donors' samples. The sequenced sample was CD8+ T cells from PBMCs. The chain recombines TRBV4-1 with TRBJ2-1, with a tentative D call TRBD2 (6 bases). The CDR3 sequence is CASSQGVEGNYNEQFF. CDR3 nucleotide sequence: TGCGCCAGCAGCCAAGGGGTGGAGGGGAACTACAATGAGCAGTTCTTC.